Shown below are 24 T cell receptor beta chains from a single sample sequenced in a study of human T cells and chemical hapten exposure. Time point reported: pre-sensitization, week 0. Treatment noted: therapeutic diphenylcyclopropenone sensitization with weekly scalp DPC. TCRdb used MiXCR to reprocess the RACE reads, holding one entry per CDR3 protein. The sample lists under 110,000 distinct CDR3 sequences; 9% to 15% were seen once. Source: whole blood, taken in connection with sensitization to the hapten diphenylcyclopropenone (DPC). The receptors derive from a woman aged 50 to 60 with alopecia areata. Some clones in this sample may be carry-over from other donors' samples.

This clonotype was counted between two and nine times. The CDR3 sequence is CASSLGGSKPQHF. In DNA form, the CDR3 reads TGTGCCAGCAGCTTAGGTGGTTCTAAGCCCCAGCATTTT. The chain employs TRBV7-2 and TRBJ1-5, with D unclear. Trimming removed 1 base at V and 8 bases at J, with 9 bases between. Germline-derived CDR1 and CDR2 are SGHTA and FQGNSA. This CDR3 spans 13 amino acids.

The chain recombines TRBV11-1 with TRBJ2-7, with TRBD2 as a possible D gene (5 bases). Germline CDR1 and CDR2: SGHAT and FQDESV (reference sequence). Trimming removed 6 bases from V and 6 bases from J, with 15 bases in between. The CDR3 runs to 13 residues. The CDR3 DNA is TGTGCCAGCAGTCACAGTGGTGGAGGCGAGCAGTACTTC. It codes for CASSHSGGGEQYF.

This clonotype came up a few times. Its ends do not fully match the called genes, so a read error is possible. The chain uses TRBV29-1 and TRBJ2-4, with 9 bases lining up with TRBD1. This CDR3 has 13 amino acids. Germline V gene lookup returns CDR1 SQVTM and CDR2 ANQGSEA. The CDR3 loop is CSVEDRGRNIQYF. The CDR3, as DNA: TGCAGCGTGGAAGACAGGGGGAGAAACATTCAGTACTTC.

This clonotype was recorded at least ten times. This sequence joins TRBV27 and TRBJ2-3, with D perhaps given as TRBD1 or TRBD2 (5 bases each). Germline lookup yields CDR1 MNHEY and CDR2 SMNVEV (reference sequence). CDR3 length equals 15 residues. The ends were cut back, 3 bases at V and 3 bases at J, with 13 bases in the middle. The CDR3 DNA follows: TGTGCCAGCAGTTTGCTAGCAGGGAAGACAGATACGCAGTATTTT. This codes for CASSLLAGKTDTQYF.

In this sample, this clonotype turned up a few times. The rearrangement uses TRBV3-1 and TRBJ2-7; 7 bases map to TRBD1. Germline CDR1 and CDR2: LGHDT and YNNKEL (reference sequence). The CDR3 loop spans 15 amino acids. With 3 bases clipped from V and 3 bases from J, the junction kept 8 bases outside the gene matches. CDR3 DNA: TGTGCCAGCAGCCATCGGACAGGCCCCGTCTACGAGCAGTACTTC. It specifies CASSHRTGPVYEQYF.

The sample holds a few counts of this clonotype. The chain carries TRBV7-2 and TRBJ2-7; TRBD2 agrees at 8 bases. CDR3 length: 14 amino acids. Germline assignment: CDR1 SGHTA and CDR2 FQGNSA. J lost 0 bases, V lost 7 bases, and 5 bases had no gene match. The CDR3 reads CASTSSGHSYEQYF. The CDR3 nucleotides read TGTGCCAGCACCTCTAGCGGGCACTCCTACGAGCAGTACTTC.

This clonotype has at least ten counts. The J gene is TRBJ2-5, the V gene TRBV2, with D perhaps given as TRBD1 or TRBD2 (5 bases each). CDR1 and CDR2 (germline): SNHLY, FYNNEI. The CDR3 consists of 15 residues. Trimming took 6 bases from V and 1 from J, leaving 15 bases between them. The CDR3 loop is CASRGEGLLQETQYF. DNA for the CDR3: TGTGCCAGCAGGGGGGAAGGACTCCTCCAAGAGACCCAGTACTTC.

This clonotype has at least ten counts. J is TRBJ2-5 and V is TRBV5-4, with no clear D. This CDR3 contains 12 residues. V lost 4 bases and J lost 0, with 4 bases in between. CDR1 is SGHNT, CDR2 YYREEE, per germline (reference sequence). The CDR3 DNA is TGTGCCAGCAGCGGGGACCAAGAGACCCAGTACTTC. As protein: CASSGDQETQYF.

This clonotype was detected a few times. This chain joins TRBV7-6 and TRBJ2-7; perhaps TRBD1 as D (8 bases). This CDR3 is built from 18 residues. V was shortened by 5 bases and J by 2 bases, with 25 bases between the two germline ends. Germline V gene lookup returns CDR1 SGHVS and CDR2 FNYEAQ. As DNA, the CDR3 is TGTGCCAGCAGCCCTCGAACGGGAGGACAGGGCCCACCCTACGAGCAGTACTTC. Translated, it gives CASSPRTGGQGPPYEQYF.

In its sample, this clonotype was seen many times. In DNA, the CDR3 is TGCAGCGTCTTGGGTTCGGGTTATGGGCAGCCCCAGCATTTT. This encodes CSVLGSGYGQPQHF. The chain recombines TRBV29-1 with TRBJ1-5; D is unclear. CDR1 is SQVTM and CDR2 is ANQGSEA in the germline V gene. The CDR3 spans 14 residues. Trimming pared 6 bases from V and 7 bases from J, leaving 19 bases between.

The rearrangement joins TRBV6-1 to TRBJ2-5, with 11 bases fitting TRBD2. Germline V gives CDR1 MNHNS, CDR2 SASEGT. This CDR3 region has 15 residues. With 3 bases clipped from V and 5 bases from J, the junction kept 5 bases outside the gene matches. CDR3 region: CASSDRTSGSETQYF. DNA of the CDR3: TGTGCCAGCAGTGATCGTACTAGCGGGAGTGAGACCCAGTACTTC.

This clonotype has ten or more counts. The chain recombines TRBV11-2 with TRBJ1-5; D call uncertain. The CDR3 extends over 17 amino acids. Trimming stripped 0 bases from V and 7 bases from J, with 19 bases between. CDR1 is SGHAT and CDR2 is FQNNGV in the germline V gene. The CDR3: CASSLEGVVSPKQPQHF. As DNA, the CDR3 is TGTGCCAGCAGCTTAGAGGGTGTCGTTTCTCCTAAACAGCCCCAGCATTTT.

This clonotype was seen ten or more times. The rearrangement joins TRBV4-3 to TRBJ1-2, with no clear D. The CDR3 is 15 residues long. Germline assignment: CDR1 LGHNA and CDR2 YSLEER. The V end lost 0 bases, the J end lost 2 bases, and 10 bases lay between the germline ends. CDR3 sequence (DNA): TGCGCCAGCAGCCAAGATCGCCCCGGGAACTATGGCTACACCTTC. This gives the protein CASSQDRPGNYGYTF.

The gene calls are TRBV7-2 and TRBJ2-1, with 9 positions matching TRBD1. This CDR3 has 15 amino acids. CDR1 is SGHTA, CDR2 FQGNSA, per germline. V lost 3 bases and J lost 1; bases outside the gene matches: 1. The CDR3 loop reads CASSFGTGSYNEQFF. CDR3 DNA: TGTGCCAGCAGCTTCGGGACAGGGTCCTACAATGAGCAGTTCTTC.

This chain uses TRBV28 with TRBJ2-1; D may be TRBD2 (6 bases). Germline values: CDR1 MDHEN, CDR2 SYDVKM. The CDR3 loop spans 13 amino acids. With 7 bases removed from V and 6 bases from J, the gap between germline ends came to 13 bases. The CDR3 DNA reads TGTGCCAGCACCTTAGCGGCTCTCAATGAGCAGTTCTTC. This gives the protein CASTLAALNEQFF.

V gene TRBV6-2 or TRBV6-3 combines with J gene TRBJ2-5; 8 bases match TRBD1. The CDR3 is 17 amino acids. Germline V gene lookup returns CDR1 MNHEY and CDR2 SVGEGT. The J segment lost 0 bases and the V segment lost 1 base, leaving 7 bases of the junction unmatched. The CDR3 region is CASSYLTTGVYQETQYF. The CDR3 bases are TGTGCCAGCAGTTACTTAACGACAGGGGTGTACCAAGAGACCCAGTACTTC.

This clonotype has a count of ten or more. The J gene is TRBJ2-1, the V gene TRBV7-9, with TRBD1 matching 12 bases. CDR1 and CDR2 (germline): SEHNR, FQNEAQ (reference sequence). Trimming removed 3 bases from V and 11 bases from J; junction bases left unmatched: 17. CDR3 length equals 18 residues. The CDR3 sequence: CASSFEALRDRGLRKQFF. CDR3 coding DNA: TGTGCCAGCAGCTTTGAGGCTCTCCGGGACAGGGGGCTTAGAAAGCAGTTCTTC. Filled out from reference TRBV7-9 and TRBJ2-1, the complete variable domain reads DTGVSQNPRHKITKRGQNVTFRCDPISEHNRLYWYRQTLGQGPEFLTYFQNEAQLEKSRLLSDRFSAERPKGSFSTLEIQRTEQGDSAMYLCASSFEALRDRGLRKQFFGPGTRLTVL.

This clonotype was counted between two and nine times. This chain connects TRBV5-1 to TRBJ1-1; D is uncertain. The germline CDR1 and CDR2 sequences are SGHRS and YFSETQ. This CDR3 is 15 amino acids long. V lost 0 bases, J lost 1 base, and 10 bases lay in between. CDR3 sequence: CASSLGATGNTEAFF. The CDR3 nucleotides read TGCGCCAGCAGCTTGGGGGCGACGGGGAACACTGAAGCTTTCTTT.

This clonotype was counted a few times. In DNA form, the CDR3 reads TGTGCCAGCAGCGCCGGGACAGGGCGGAACACTGAAGCTTTCTTT. As protein: CASSAGTGRNTEAFF. The V call is TRBV5-5, the J call TRBJ1-1; 9 bases agree with TRBD1. V shed 4 bases and J 1 base; nucleotides not matched to a gene: 5. The CDR3 is 15 residues long. CDR1 is SGHKS, CDR2 YYEKEE, per germline (reference sequence).

This clonotype was counted between two and nine times. The chain joins TRBV7-2 to TRBJ2-7; TRBD1 agrees at 8 bases. CDR1 is SGHTA, CDR2 FQGNSA, per germline. The CDR3 has 15 residues. Unmatched junction bases numbered 6, after V lost 3 bases and J lost 2 bases. CDR3: CASSFTGTGAYEQYF. For the CDR3, the DNA is TGTGCCAGCAGCTTCACCGGGACAGGTGCCTACGAGCAGTACTTC.

This clonotype was counted between two and nine times. The chain carries TRBV7-9 and TRBJ1-1; maybe TRBD1 (5 bases). Germline CDR1 SEHNR, CDR2 FQNEAQ (reference sequence). V was shortened by 7 bases and J by 7 bases, with 16 bases between the two germline ends. This CDR3 has 13 amino acids. Written as DNA, the CDR3 is TGTGCCAGCACCCTAGGGGCCGGGCGTGAAGCTTTCTTT. It codes for CASTLGAGREAFF.

This clonotype came up a few times. The chain combines TRBV7-2 with TRBJ2-1; no clear D. V was cut by 3 bases and J by 3 bases, with 9 bases left in between. Germline assignment: CDR1 SGHTA and CDR2 FQGNSA. This CDR3 is built from 14 residues. CDR3: CASSFPGYYNEQFF. In DNA form, the CDR3 reads TGTGCCAGCAGCTTCCCAGGATACTACAATGAGCAGTTCTTC.

The gene calls are TRBV6-5 and TRBJ2-3; 12 positions match TRBD2. The V segment lost 0 bases and the J segment 4 bases; nucleotides outside the gene matches: 2. CDR1 is MNHEY, CDR2 SVGAGI, per germline. The CDR3 has 16 amino acids. The CDR3 is CASSYSGLAGSDTQYF. In DNA form, the CDR3 reads TGTGCCAGCAGTTACTCTGGACTAGCGGGATCAGATACGCAGTATTTT.

At least ten counts were recorded for this clonotype. The chain is built from TRBV28 and TRBJ2-5; unclear D gene. CDR1 MDHEN and CDR2 SYDVKM come from the germline V gene. The CDR3 loop spans 13 amino acids. Trimming stripped 8 bases from V and 5 bases from J, with 15 bases between. CDR3 region: CASAKRAPETQYF. The CDR3 region has the DNA TGTGCCAGCGCAAAAAGGGCCCCCGAGACCCAGTACTTC.